This paragraph reports one T cell receptor (beta chain). Its specificity is not known. The treatment denotes: approximately nine-day PBMC culture with coronavirus spike peptide pools or control peptides (ViraFEST assay). After expanding antigen-specific T cells with peptide pools, ViraFEST sequenced their TCRs. The Oncomine TCR Beta short-read assay was applied to DNA of cultured CD4+ T cells. Cultured CD4+ T cells yielded the extracted genomic DNA. Each CDR3 protein gets one entry after TCRdb re-called the PCR reads with MiXCR. Of about 19,000 distinct CDR3 sequences detected, 45% to 60% appear once; the ten largest clones hold about a tenth. This sample stems from a study of vaccination and CD4 T cells after COVID-19. Overall study context: Stimulation of the cells used overlapping spike peptide pools from SARS-CoV-2 and from the common cold coronaviruses HCoV-NL63, HCoV-OC43 and HCoV-229E.

V shed 4 bases and J 7 bases; nucleotides not matched to a gene: 7. Germline V gene data show CDR1 as SGHRS and CDR2 as YFSETQ. The CDR3 totals 14 residues. Study-wide results and limits: Relatively small numbers of convalescent patients were studied, with no early post-infection timepoints included.

The J gene is TRBJ2-1, the V gene TRBV5-1; 8 bases are a match to TRBD1. Sequencing was performed on CD4+ T cells from blood, cultured in vitro, taken after SARS-CoV-2 vaccination. This receptor was obtained from a human donor who had recovered from COVID-19. CDR3 bases: TGCGCCAGCAGCCCGCGACAGGGGTTGAATGAGCAGTTCTTC. Translation: CASSPRQGLNEQFF. Supplemented by reference TRBV5-1 and TRBJ2-1, the full variable domain reads KAGVTQTPRYLIKTRGQQVTLSCSPISGHRSVSWYQQTPGQGLQFLFEYFSETQRNKGNFPGRFSGRQFSNSRSEMNVSTLELGDSALYLCASSPRQGLNEQFFGPGTRLTVL.